The clone carrying this T cell receptor (beta chain) showed up just a few times. Its antigen is as yet unknown. The data stem from a study of response to subunit inactivated influenza vaccine. Whole-study results and caveats: Every seasonal influenza vaccination brings in few new T cells, the authors suggested.

Using its own MiXCR run on the RT-PCR reads, TCRdb lists one record per CDR3 protein. The sample holds about 520,000 distinct CDR3 sequences; approximately 7.7% are singletons and the top ten take under 15%. The CDR3 consists of 15 residues. Trimming cost V 10 bases and J 1 base, with 19 bases left between them. In germline, CDR1 is MNHNS, CDR2 SASEGT. Material: PBMCs from blood, obtained roughly 24 months after vaccination. The sequence derives from a man in his fifties or sixties who received an inactivated influenza vaccine. This chain joins TRBV6-1 and TRBJ1-1; D call uncertain. DNA for the CDR3: TGTGCCACCTCACCTAGGCGGACTTCGAACACTGAAGCTTTCTTT. Its translation: CATSPRRTSNTEAFF.